The 2 T cell receptor beta chains below were found in one sample sequenced in a study of blood T cell repertoires in COVID-19. Profiling relied on immunoSEQ multiplex PCR, and the TCRdb table lists in-frame clones only, not all of them. The repertoire includes approximately 120,000 clones, about 88% of them detected once, and 1.5% sits in the top ten. Specimen: peripheral blood. The receptors originated from a human donor in a cohort sampled during active COVID-19.

The gene calls are TRBV12-3 or TRBV12-4 and TRBJ1-2; no clear D. Trimming shortened V by 4 bases and J by 5 bases, and 5 bases separated the two germline ends. CDR3 length equals 11 residues. The CDR3: CASSSSYGYTF. The CDR3 nucleotides read TGTGCCAGCAGTTCCTCTTATGGCTACACCTTC.

The chain is built from TRBV30 and TRBJ2-1; a possible D gene is TRBD1 (6 bases). V was shortened by 2 bases and J by 9 bases, with 8 bases between the two germline ends. CDR3 length equals 11 residues. CDR1 is GTSNPN and CDR2 is SVGIG in the germline V gene (reference sequence). CDR3 protein: CAWSRGTEQFF. CDR3 DNA: TGTGCCTGGAGTAGGGGGACTGAGCAGTTCTTC.